The 13 T cell receptor beta chains in this list originate from one sample, sequenced in a study of post-analysis software for immune sequencing data. No antigen is known for these receptors. The TCR beta cDNA libraries carried unique molecular identifiers. TCRdb called the PCR reads again in MiXCR, with one record for every CDR3 protein. The table has about 540,000 distinct CDR3 sequences, around a third seen once. Study outcomes and limitations: The study found TRBV5-6, TRBV5-1 and TRBV20-1 among a handful of TRBV segments more frequent in patients than controls.

The specimen was blood. The source is a girl aged 2-17 years with multiple sclerosis.

This clonotype was picked up a small number of times. V usage is TRBV5-1 and J usage is TRBJ1-6, with 7 bases aligning to TRBD1. Germline V gene sequence: CDR1 SGHRS, CDR2 YFSETQ. Trimming took 2 bases from V and 6 from J; bases not matched to a gene: 8. The CDR3 consists of 16 residues. The CDR3 sequence: CASSFNQDRLNSPLHF. CDR3 sequence (DNA): TGCGCCAGCAGCTTTAACCAGGACAGGCTTAATTCACCCCTCCACTTT.

The chain is built from TRBV20-1 and TRBJ2-5, with D hard to call. This CDR3 contains 12 residues. V dropped 4 bases and J dropped 1 base, with 7 bases sitting between them. In germline, CDR1 is DFQATT, CDR2 SNEGSKA (reference sequence). CDR3 nucleotide sequence: TGCAGTGCTAACTACCGCCAAGAGACCCAGTACTTC. As protein: CSANYRQETQYF.

CDR3 nucleotide sequence: TGTGCCAGCAGTGTAGGGGAAGAGACCCAGTACTTC. Protein product: CASSVGEETQYF. J is TRBJ2-5 and V is TRBV2; the D gene is possibly TRBD1 (5 bases). The CDR3 is 12 residues long. From germline, CDR1 is SNHLY and CDR2 FYNNEI. Trimming took 4 bases from V and 3 from J, leaving 6 bases between them.

This clonotype was counted at least ten times. At one of its ends the junction is not consistent with the germline gene, which may arise from a read error. The rearrangement links TRBV5-1 to TRBJ1-2; D remains ambiguous. The CDR3 spans 13 residues. In germline, CDR1 is SGHRS, CDR2 YFSETQ. The CDR3 protein is CASSPGSNYGYTF. CDR3 nucleotide sequence: TGTGCCAGCAGTCCGGGATCTAACTATGGCTACACCTTC.

In this sample, this clonotype turned up many times. This chain uses TRBV10-3 with TRBJ2-1; 8 bases line up with TRBD1. J gave up 8 bases and V 6 bases, and 9 bases lay outside the gene matches. The germline V gene has CDR1 ENHRY and CDR2 SYGVKD. The CDR3 is 14 amino acids. In DNA, the CDR3 is TGTGCCATCAGGCCATCGGGACAGGATGATGAGCAGTTCTTC. It translates to CAIRPSGQDDEQFF.

This clonotype was recorded a few times. This rearrangement joins TRBV2 to TRBJ2-5; D uncertain. Germline values: CDR1 SNHLY, CDR2 FYNNEI. V lost 6 bases to trimming and J lost 2 bases, with 7 bases between them. The CDR3 spans 12 residues. The chain's CDR3 is CASRQLQETQYF. CDR3 DNA: TGTGCCAGCAGACAGTTACAAGAGACCCAGTACTTC.

This chain uses TRBV7-2 with TRBJ1-2; the D gene is possibly TRBD1 (6 bases). V lost 0 bases to trimming and J lost 7 bases, with 18 bases between them. Germline values: CDR1 SGHTA, CDR2 FQGNSA. The CDR3 totals 16 residues. CDR3 loop: CASSLAVGGPIGGYTF. The CDR3 bases are TGTGCCAGCAGCTTAGCCGTGGGGGGGCCCATTGGTGGCTACACCTTC.

The chain carries TRBV15 and TRBJ2-1; 7 bases are a match to TRBD1. V lost 7 bases, J lost 0 bases, and 3 bases stayed unmatched. The germline CDR1 and CDR2 sequences are LNHNV and YYDKDF (reference sequence). The length of the CDR3 is 14 residues. The CDR3 DNA sequence: TGTGCCACCAACCGGGACAGCTCCTACAATGAGCAGTTCTTC. Translating gives CATNRDSSYNEQFF. Looking up the rest from reference TRBV15 and TRBJ2-1 gives the full variable domain: DAMVIQNPRYQVTQFGKPVTLSCSQTLNHNVMYWYQQKSSQAPKLLFHYYDKDFNNEADTPDNFQSRRPNTSFCFLDIRSPGLGDTAMYLCATNRDSSYNEQFFGPGTRLTVL.

The V gene is TRBV7-2, the J gene TRBJ2-1; 13 positions agree with TRBD2. The CDR3 loop spans 18 amino acids. CDR1 is SGHTA, CDR2 FQGNSA, per germline. The trim removed 3 bases at V and 4 bases at J, leaving 9 bases unmatched. This CDR3 is CASSFNLTSGGNYNEQFF. The CDR3 DNA reads TGTGCCAGCAGCTTCAACTTGACTAGCGGGGGGAATTACAATGAGCAGTTCTTC.

There are a few counts of this clonotype. The chain employs TRBV24-1 and TRBJ2-5, with unresolved D. Trimming took off 2 bases at V and 5 bases at J, with 5 bases between the two ends. Per germline, CDR1 KGHDR and CDR2 SFDVKD. The CDR3 has 12 residues. Written as DNA, the CDR3 is TGTGCCACCAGTGATTCGTTCGAGACCCAGTACTTC. This sequence encodes CATSDSFETQYF.

The CDR3 region is CSARTSQYEQYF. Written as DNA, the CDR3 is TGCAGTGCTCGGACTAGTCAGTACGAGCAGTACTTC. The chain carries TRBV20-1 and TRBJ2-7; 7 nucleotides align to TRBD2. This CDR3 region has 12 residues. The germline CDR1 and CDR2 sequences are DFQATT and SNEGSKA (reference sequence). V dropped 5 bases and J dropped 4; count of bases not matched to a gene: 5.

This clonotype came up a few times. This chain links TRBV10-3 with TRBJ2-7; D perhaps matches TRBD1 (5 bases). The J call may be in error: the DNA end matches TRBJ2-5 better. CDR1 ENHRY and CDR2 SYGVKD come from the germline V gene. The CDR3 spans 13 residues. CDR3 protein: CAISQGSGETQYF. CDR3 nucleotides: TGTGCCATCAGTCAGGGCTCCGGGGAGACCCAGTACTTC.

CDR3 in amino acids: CAISELLAGIDTDTQYF. In nucleotides, the CDR3 is TGTGCCATCAGTGAGCTACTAGCGGGGATTGATACAGATACGCAGTATTTT. The chain has TRBV10-3 and TRBJ2-3; TRBD2 aligns across 10 bases. With 2 bases clipped from V and 3 bases from J, the junction kept 8 bases outside the gene matches. The CDR3 runs to 17 residues. CDR1 and CDR2 (germline): ENHRY, SYGVKD.